A selection of T cell receptor beta chains follows, all from one sample in a study of cytomegalovirus exposure and HLA in healthy donors. The method was immunoSEQ multiplex PCR; TCRdb's version includes in-frame clones alone and lacks a portion of them. The table records about 140,000 clones, 85% to 90% of them present only once. Sequenced material: PBMCs. The source is a woman aged 18-29 years in good health and CMV-seropositive. CDR3s include the opening cysteine and the closing phenylalanine or tryptophan. Fields, in order: CDR3 length, clone size, J gene, V gene, D gene, CDR3 protein, CDR3 DNA. The D gene is left open where the match is weak. The listing skips clone size in some rows; elsewhere it reads once, few, many or a size class.

cdr3_length: 15
clone_size: -
j_call: TRBJ2-7
v_call: TRBV28
d_call: TRBD1
cdr3_aa: CASSRQTGGAGEQYF
cdr3_nt: TGTGCCAGCAGTCGCCAGACAGGGGGAGCTGGCGAGCAGTACTTC

cdr3_length: 15
clone_size: -
j_call: TRBJ2-1
v_call: TRBV11-2
d_call: -
cdr3_aa: CASSSYSGTYNEQFF
cdr3_nt: TGTGCCAGCAGCTCTTATTCCGGGACCTACAATGAGCAGTTCTTC

cdr3_length: 14
clone_size: -
j_call: TRBJ1-3
v_call: TRBV2
d_call: TRBD1
cdr3_aa: CASTRQGTGNTIYF
cdr3_nt: TGTGCCAGCACTCGACAGGGGACAGGAAACACCATATATTTT

cdr3_length: 15
clone_size: -
j_call: TRBJ2-1
v_call: TRBV28
d_call: -
cdr3_aa: CASSFAGSSYNEQFF
cdr3_nt: TGTGCCAGCAGTTTCGCGGGGAGCTCCTACAATGAGCAGTTCTTC

cdr3_length: 14
clone_size: -
j_call: TRBJ1-1
v_call: TRBV7-9
d_call: -
cdr3_aa: CASSLNPGNTEAFF
cdr3_nt: TGTGCCAGCAGCTTAAACCCGGGGAACACTGAAGCTTTCTTT

cdr3_length: 15
clone_size: -
j_call: TRBJ2-3
v_call: TRBV6-5
d_call: TRBD1
cdr3_aa: CASSTGDTSTDTQYF
cdr3_nt: TGTGCCAGCAGCACAGGGGACACTAGCACAGATACGCAGTATTTT

cdr3_length: 14
clone_size: -
j_call: TRBJ1-1
v_call: TRBV5-4
d_call: -
cdr3_aa: CASSFIGRLTEAFF
cdr3_nt: TGTGCCAGCAGCTTTATTGGGCGATTAACTGAAGCTTTCTTT

cdr3_length: 14
clone_size: -
j_call: TRBJ1-6
v_call: TRBV7-2
d_call: -
cdr3_aa: CASSLGQLNSPLHF
cdr3_nt: TGTGCCAGCAGCTTAGGACAGCTTAATTCACCCCTCCACTTT

cdr3_length: 13
clone_size: -
j_call: TRBJ2-5
v_call: TRBV7-8
d_call: -
cdr3_aa: CASRTTSQETQYF
cdr3_nt: TGTGCCAGCAGGACGACTAGCCAAGAGACCCAGTACTTC

cdr3_length: 15
clone_size: once
j_call: TRBJ1-6
v_call: TRBV25-1
d_call: TRBD1
cdr3_aa: CASSERDRFNSPLHF
cdr3_nt: TGTGCCAGCAGTGAGCGGGACAGGTTCAATTCACCCCTCCACTTT

cdr3_length: 14
clone_size: few
j_call: TRBJ2-7
v_call: TRBV7-8
d_call: -
cdr3_aa: CASSLGPTAYEQYF
cdr3_nt: TGTGCCAGCAGCTTAGGTCCCACGGCCTACGAGCAGTACTTC

cdr3_length: 20
clone_size: -
j_call: TRBJ1-5
v_call: TRBV10-1
d_call: -
cdr3_aa: CASRNMRNYEARGGNQPQHF
cdr3_nt: TGCGCCAGCAGAAACATGAGAAATTATGAGGCTCGGGGGGGCAATCAGCCCCAGCATTTT

cdr3_length: 14
clone_size: few
j_call: TRBJ1-5
v_call: TRBV28
d_call: -
cdr3_aa: CASSLPLSNQPQHF
cdr3_nt: TGTGCCAGCAGTTTACCCCTTAGCAATCAGCCCCAGCATTTT

cdr3_length: 11
clone_size: -
j_call: TRBJ2-7
v_call: TRBV2
d_call: -
cdr3_aa: CASSLANEQYF
cdr3_nt: TGTGCCAGCAGCCTAGCTAACGAGCAGTACTTC

cdr3_length: 15
clone_size: -
j_call: TRBJ2-7
v_call: TRBV27
d_call: TRBD2
cdr3_aa: CASSAPGLVRYEQYF
cdr3_nt: TGTGCCAGCAGTGCCCCGGGACTAGTCAGATACGAGCAGTACTTC

cdr3_length: 12
clone_size: -
j_call: TRBJ1-1
v_call: TRBV28
d_call: -
cdr3_aa: CASRGHPFEAFF
cdr3_nt: TGTGCCAGCAGAGGACACCCGTTTGAAGCTTTCTTT

cdr3_length: 15
clone_size: -
j_call: TRBJ2-2
v_call: TRBV5-1
d_call: -
cdr3_aa: CASSLGQPNTGELFF
cdr3_nt: TGCGCCAGCAGCTTGGGACAGCCGAACACCGGGGAGCTGTTTTTT

cdr3_length: 15
clone_size: -
j_call: TRBJ2-7
v_call: TRBV13
d_call: TRBD1
cdr3_aa: CASSRQGVGSYEQYF
cdr3_nt: TGTGCCAGCAGTCGTCAGGGGGTAGGGTCCTACGAGCAGTACTTC

cdr3_length: 16
clone_size: -
j_call: TRBJ1-1
v_call: TRBV5-4
d_call: TRBD1
cdr3_aa: CASTRGTAVKNTEAFF
cdr3_nt: TGTGCCAGCACCCGAGGGACAGCCGTCAAGAACACTGAAGCTTTCTTT

cdr3_length: 14
clone_size: -
j_call: TRBJ1-1
v_call: TRBV18
d_call: -
cdr3_aa: CASSPRQTNTEAFF
cdr3_nt: TGTGCCAGCTCACCGAGGCAGACGAACACTGAAGCTTTCTTT

cdr3_length: 14
clone_size: once
j_call: TRBJ1-1
v_call: TRBV19
d_call: -
cdr3_aa: CASTPPLLQAEAFF
cdr3_nt: TGTGCCAGTACCCCCCCGTTACTGCAGGCTGAAGCTTTCTTT

cdr3_length: 14
clone_size: once
j_call: TRBJ1-2
v_call: TRBV28
d_call: -
cdr3_aa: CASGSGGNDYGYTF
cdr3_nt: TGTGCCAGCGGCTCGGGGGGTAACGACTATGGCTACACCTTC

cdr3_length: 17
clone_size: -
j_call: TRBJ2-7
v_call: TRBV5-6
d_call: -
cdr3_aa: CASSPVGQGSSSYEQYF
cdr3_nt: TGTGCCAGCAGCCCCGTAGGGCAGGGTAGTAGCTCCTACGAGCAGTACTTC

cdr3_length: 16
clone_size: -
j_call: TRBJ2-3
v_call: TRBV18
d_call: -
cdr3_aa: CASSPPGTLSTDTQYF
cdr3_nt: TGTGCCAGCTCACCACCCGGGACTCTAAGCACAGATACGCAGTATTTT

cdr3_length: 16
clone_size: few
j_call: TRBJ2-1
v_call: TRBV6-5
d_call: TRBD2
cdr3_aa: CASSFRASGDYNEQFF
cdr3_nt: TGTGCCAGCAGTTTTCGTGCCAGCGGGGACTACAATGAGCAGTTCTTC

cdr3_length: 14
clone_size: -
j_call: TRBJ1-2
v_call: TRBV21-1
d_call: -
cdr3_aa: CASMGAVGASGYTF
cdr3_nt: TGTGCCAGCATGGGGGCTGTAGGGGCGAGTGGCTACACCTTC

cdr3_length: 16
clone_size: -
j_call: TRBJ2-1
v_call: TRBV5-4
d_call: TRBD2
cdr3_aa: CASSPGGAGSYNEQFF
cdr3_nt: TGTGCCAGCAGCCCCGGGGGGGCTGGGTCCTACAATGAGCAGTTCTTC

cdr3_length: 16
clone_size: -
j_call: TRBJ1-6
v_call: TRBV18
d_call: -
cdr3_aa: CASSPQGSTGPSPLHF
cdr3_nt: TGTGCCAGCTCACCCCAAGGCTCGACAGGCCCTTCACCCCTCCACTTT

cdr3_length: 17
clone_size: -
j_call: TRBJ2-1
v_call: TRBV27
d_call: TRBD1
cdr3_aa: CASTWTGGGLVVDRQFF
cdr3_nt: TGTGCCAGCACCTGGACAGGGGGGGGACTAGTAGTAGACAGGCAGTTCTTC

cdr3_length: 11
clone_size: -
j_call: TRBJ2-1
v_call: TRBV7-6
d_call: -
cdr3_aa: CASSLTDEQFF
cdr3_nt: TGTGCCAGCAGCTTAACGGATGAGCAGTTCTTC

cdr3_length: 16
clone_size: -
j_call: TRBJ2-7
v_call: TRBV28
d_call: TRBD2
cdr3_aa: CASSLYAGGVPYEQYF
cdr3_nt: TGTGCCAGCAGTTTATATGCGGGAGGGGTACCCTACGAGCAGTACTTC

cdr3_length: 15
clone_size: -
j_call: TRBJ2-6
v_call: TRBV19
d_call: TRBD1
cdr3_aa: CASSTTGAGANVLTF
cdr3_nt: TGTGCCAGTAGTACGACAGGGGCTGGGGCCAACGTCCTGACTTTC

cdr3_length: 15
clone_size: -
j_call: TRBJ2-5
v_call: TRBV5-4
d_call: TRBD2
cdr3_aa: CASSTGLAGIETQYF
cdr3_nt: TGTGCCAGCAGCACAGGACTAGCGGGAATCGAGACCCAGTACTTC

cdr3_length: 10
clone_size: once
j_call: TRBJ2-1
v_call: TRBV12-5
d_call: -
cdr3_aa: CASGSGPVFF
cdr3_nt: TGTGCTAGTGGTTCGGGTCCTGTTTTCTTC

cdr3_length: 14
clone_size: once
j_call: TRBJ1-4
v_call: TRBV5-1
d_call: -
cdr3_aa: CASSLDRPNEKLFF
cdr3_nt: TGCGCCAGCAGCTTGGACAGACCTAATGAAAAACTGTTTTTT

cdr3_length: 14
clone_size: -
j_call: TRBJ2-7
v_call: TRBV11-2
d_call: TRBD2
cdr3_aa: CASSTPTSPLEQYF
cdr3_nt: TGTGCCAGCAGCACCCCGACTAGCCCCTTGGAGCAGTACTTC

cdr3_length: 14
clone_size: -
j_call: TRBJ2-5
v_call: TRBV5-1
d_call: TRBD1
cdr3_aa: CASSLTGAQETQYF
cdr3_nt: TGCGCCAGCAGCTTAACAGGGGCACAGGAGACCCAGTACTTC

cdr3_length: 14
clone_size: -
j_call: TRBJ2-1
v_call: TRBV7-3
d_call: -
cdr3_aa: CASSLTLNSNEQFF
cdr3_nt: TGTGCCAGCAGCTTAACGCTCAACTCCAATGAGCAGTTCTTC

cdr3_length: 11
clone_size: -
j_call: TRBJ1-1
v_call: TRBV20-1
d_call: -
cdr3_aa: CSAGREDEAFF
cdr3_nt: TGCAGTGCTGGCAGGGAAGATGAAGCTTTCTTT

cdr3_length: 15
clone_size: -
j_call: TRBJ2-1
v_call: TRBV2
d_call: TRBD2
cdr3_aa: CASIEQAGTEDEQFF
cdr3_nt: TGTGCCAGCATTGAACAAGCGGGGACCGAGGATGAGCAGTTCTTC

cdr3_length: 15
clone_size: -
j_call: TRBJ1-4
v_call: TRBV10-3
d_call: -
cdr3_aa: CAISESGVHGEKLFF
cdr3_nt: TGTGCCATCAGTGAGTCCGGAGTCCACGGTGAAAAACTGTTTTTT

cdr3_length: 14
clone_size: once
j_call: TRBJ2-1
v_call: TRBV23-1
d_call: -
cdr3_aa: CASPKGWSYNEQFF
cdr3_nt: TGCGCCAGCCCGAAGGGGTGGTCCTACAATGAGCAGTTCTTC

cdr3_length: 13
clone_size: -
j_call: TRBJ1-2
v_call: TRBV9
d_call: TRBD1
cdr3_aa: CASMRGQNYGYTF
cdr3_nt: TGTGCCAGCATGAGGGGGCAGAACTATGGCTACACCTTC

cdr3_length: 14
clone_size: -
j_call: TRBJ1-6
v_call: TRBV13
d_call: -
cdr3_aa: CASSLTTENSPLHF
cdr3_nt: TGTGCCAGCAGCTTAACAACGGAGAATTCACCCCTCCACTTT

cdr3_length: 13
clone_size: few
j_call: TRBJ2-7
v_call: TRBV19
d_call: TRBD2
cdr3_aa: CASKPSGGYEQYF
cdr3_nt: TGTGCCAGCAAACCCAGCGGGGGGTACGAGCAGTACTTC

cdr3_length: 13
clone_size: -
j_call: TRBJ1-2
v_call: TRBV5-1
d_call: -
cdr3_aa: CASRPGANYGYTF
cdr3_nt: TGCGCCAGCAGGCCAGGGGCTAACTATGGCTACACCTTC

cdr3_length: 13
clone_size: -
j_call: TRBJ2-4
v_call: TRBV6-4
d_call: -
cdr3_aa: CASNSGAKNIQYF
cdr3_nt: TGTGCCAGCAACTCAGGGGCCAAAAACATTCAGTACTTC

cdr3_length: 16
clone_size: -
j_call: TRBJ2-7
v_call: TRBV10-3
d_call: -
cdr3_aa: CAISGVWPGVGYEQYF
cdr3_nt: TGTGCCATCAGCGGAGTGTGGCCCGGGGTAGGGTACGAGCAGTACTTC